The TCR beta chain described here comes from a study of T cell responses to AZD1222 COVID-19 vaccine. Study-level findings and limits: Donors skewed white British and female; clonal diversity was possibly underestimated.

Sequencing used immunoSEQ multiplex PCR; TCRdb keeps in-frame clones, though not all of them. Among 150,000 to 200,000 clones, 92% were seen once, and the ten largest hold 1.6%. Germline CDR1 SGHNT, CDR2 YYREEE (reference sequence). CDR3 length: 13 amino acids. Trimming removed 5 bases at V and 4 bases at J, with 12 bases between. Remarks on this clone: Its antigen is currently unknown.

The TCR originated in an adult in good health. The rearrangement joins TRBV5-4 to TRBJ1-1; D is uncertain. The sample consisted of peripheral blood, taken on day 0 of AZD1222 vaccination. This CDR3 reads CASSREKVTEAFF. CDR3 nucleotide sequence: TGTGCCAGCAGTAGAGAGAAGGTCACTGAAGCTTTCTTT.